This T cell receptor (beta chain) was observed in a study of T cells in Graves' hyperthyroidism and ophthalmopathy. This clonotype was counted a few times. Its target is not known. Amplification yielded TCR beta CDR3 regions, with RNA transcripts as the source. The TCR CDR3 was amplified in a first-round RT-PCR using the HTBI primer set. TCRdb re-derived calls from the multiplex PCR reads in MiXCR, one entry per CDR3 protein. Here the sample spans about 560,000 distinct CDR3 sequences, roughly 17% being singletons. The CDR3 loop spans 17 amino acids. Germline V CDR1 and CDR2: SGHTA, FQGNSA. V shed 4 bases and J 0 bases; nucleotides not matched to a gene: 6. Uncontrolled infection, other autoimmune disease, pregnancy and lactation each barred patients from inclusion. The PBMCs were taken from roughly 10 ml of fresh peripheral blood. Findings of the study overall: It was a median 6.5 months before onset that the model predicted ophthalmopathy.

J is TRBJ2-1 and V is TRBV7-2; 10 bases fit TRBD2. Sequenced material: blood. This clonotype was obtained from a woman under 30 with Graves' hyperthyroidism. CDR3 nucleotides: TGTGCCAGCAGCTCTGCGGGACTAGCGAACTCCTACAATGAGCAGTTCTTC. It codes for CASSSAGLANSYNEQFF.